The rows below give T cell receptor beta chains drawn from one sample of a study of blood T cell repertoires in COVID-19. Data came from immunoSEQ multiplex PCR; TCRdb stores just in-frame clones and leaves some out. The data show over 200,000 clones, with around 86% seen just once and roughly 3% held by the top ten. Sample: peripheral blood. Receptors originate from a young woman who had recovered from COVID-19. Both conserved end residues are part of each CDR3. Each record gives: CDR3 length, V gene, J gene, clone size, D gene, CDR3 protein, CDR3 DNA. A D gene is named only where the DNA matches it firmly. Clone size appears in some rows only: once, few, many, or a class for an expanded clone.

>15|TRBV19|TRBJ2-2|once|TRBD1
CASSTQGTNTGELFF
TGTGCCAGTAGTACACAGGGGACGAACACCGGGGAGCTGTTTTTT
>18|TRBV7-2|TRBJ1-2|.|TRBD1
CASSLVVRDRILNYGYTF
TGTGCCAGCAGCTTAGTTGTGAGGGACAGAATCCTAAACTATGGCTACACCTTC
>15|TRBV15|TRBJ2-1|once|.
CATSREAFSGNEQFF
TGTGCCACCAGCAGAGAAGCATTTTCGGGGAATGAGCAGTTCTTC
>17|TRBV5-3|TRBJ1-5|.|TRBD1
CARRRWDRGISNQPQHF
TGTGCCAGAAGGCGTTGGGACAGGGGGATTAGCAATCAGCCCCAGCATTTT
>16|TRBV4-2|TRBJ1-4|.|TRBD1
CASSQGTTGPNEKLFF
TGTGCCAGCAGCCAAGGGACGACAGGGCCAAATGAAAAACTGTTTTTT
>13|TRBV30|TRBJ2-7|.|TRBD1
CAWGTASSYEQYF
TGTGCCTGGGGGACAGCCAGCTCCTACGAGCAGTACTTC
>14|TRBV7-2|TRBJ2-1|.|.
CASSQTKGANEQFF
TGTGCCAGCAGCCAAACGAAAGGGGCCAATGAGCAGTTCTTC
>16|TRBV19|TRBJ1-1|.|TRBD1
CASSIPPWTGGSEAFF
TGTGCCAGTAGTATACCCCCATGGACAGGGGGTAGTGAAGCTTTCTTT
>13|TRBV2|TRBJ2-2|.|.
CASSEARGGELFF
TGTGCCAGCAGTGAAGCGCGTGGCGGGGAGCTGTTTTTT
>14|TRBV11-2|TRBJ2-2|.|TRBD2
CASSQAAGAGELFF
TGTGCCAGCAGCCAGGCAGCGGGGGCCGGGGAGCTGTTTTTT